The 20 T cell receptor beta chains presented below share a single source sample, sequenced in a study of T-cell reconstitution after alpha-beta-depleted transplantation in children (dated by TCRdb to the mid-2010s). The library relied on PCR. The instrument was an Illumina HiSeq 2500. TCR libraries were prepared with molecular barcoding, using unique molecular identifiers to normalize TCRbeta repertoire quantification. TCRdb trimmed the raw reads at Q25, called clones with MiXCR and kept productive beta chains. For every CDR3 protein sequence, its rows merge into one entry that carries the most common genes and DNA. The sample profile shows around 700,000 distinct CDR3 sequences; around 13% of them were found once. 0.79% of the sample is held by the ten biggest clonotypes. The treatment or condition label on this specimen signifies: allogeneic hematopoietic cell transplantation with graft depleted of TCRalphabeta T cells and CD19 B cells.

The specimen comprised PBMCs, sampled before TCRalphabeta/CD19-depleted stem cell transplant. Receptor source: a girl aged 2-10 years with congenital amegakaryocytic thrombocytopenia, due to receive a stem cell transplant.

This clonotype was picked up a small number of times. The rearrangement uses TRBV6-2 or TRBV6-3 and TRBJ1-1; 7 positions agree with TRBD1. The length of the CDR3 is 15 residues. CDR1 MNHEY and CDR2 SVGEGT come from the germline V gene. The junction had 10 bases not matched to a gene; V was cut back by 4 bases and J by 5 bases. CDR3 nucleotide sequence: TGTGCCAGCAGTTCGGACAGGAGGGCGTGGACTGAAGCTTTCTTT. Amino acids: CASSSDRRAWTEAFF.

The sample holds a few counts of this clonotype. V usage is TRBV18 and J usage is TRBJ2-1; 9 bases agree with TRBD1. J lost 4 bases, V lost 5 bases, and 6 bases had no gene match. The germline V gene has CDR1 KGHSH and CDR2 LQKENI. The CDR3 contains 15 residues. CDR3 sequence: CASSSQGAEYNEQFF. The DNA of the CDR3 is TGTGCCAGCTCATCACAGGGGGCGGAGTACAATGAGCAGTTCTTC.

This clonotype was seen a few times. This chain connects TRBV5-1 to TRBJ2-7, with TRBD1 matching 8 bases. The CDR3 runs 14 residues. From germline, CDR1 is SGHRS and CDR2 YFSETQ. Unmatched junction bases numbered 6, after V lost 4 bases and J lost 3 bases. CDR3 DNA sequence: TGCGCCAGCAGCAGCTGGGACAGGTTCTACGAGCAGTACTTC. This codes for CASSSWDRFYEQYF.

A word on this clonotype: Being one base from a much bigger clone, this may be a read error. The missing conserved phenylalanine or tryptophan at the end of this CDR3 makes a read error likely. The rearrangement joins TRBV20-1 to TRBJ2-3; no firm D call. Germline CDR1 is DFQATT and CDR2 is SNEGSKA (reference sequence). This CDR3 is built from 11 residues. Trimming stripped 7 bases from V and 1 base from J, with 6 bases between. CDR3 in DNA: TGCAGTGGTTGGGGCACAGATACGCAGTATCTT. Translated: CSGWGTDTQYL.

This clonotype has a count of ten or more. This chain joins TRBV5-6 and TRBJ1-2, with D hard to call. Germline V CDR1 and CDR2: SGHDT, YYEEEE. CDR3 length: 13 amino acids. V was pared by 0 bases and J by 3 bases, with 6 bases between. DNA for the CDR3: TGTGCCAGCAGCTTGGTAGCTGACTATGGCTACACCTTC. It specifies CASSLVADYGYTF.

The chain employs TRBV11-1 and TRBJ2-7, with 15 bases identical to TRBD2. J gave up 2 bases and V 3 bases, and 8 bases lay outside the gene matches. The CDR3 covers 18 residues. Per germline, CDR1 SGHAT and CDR2 FQDESV (reference sequence). The CDR3 coding sequence is TGTGCCAGCAGCTTGTTGGGGACTAGCGGGAGGTCCCCCTACGAGCAGTACTTC. This translates into CASSLLGTSGRSPYEQYF.

Concerning this clonotype: A read error may be the cause here, since a much bigger clone is one base away. The chain has TRBV12-3 or TRBV12-4 and TRBJ1-2; the D gene is possibly TRBD1 (6 bases). CDR3 length equals 13 residues. CDR3 bases: TGTGCCAGCAGCCTCCTGGGGGGCTCTGGCGACACCTTC. It translates to CASSLLGGSGDTF.

The chain couples TRBV5-1 to TRBJ2-7; either TRBD1 or TRBD2 may fit D (5 bases each). CDR3 length equals 15 residues. Trimming removed 4 bases at V and 3 bases at J, with 17 bases between. Germline assignment: CDR1 SGHRS and CDR2 YFSETQ. The CDR3 loop reads CASSRDGVTNYEQYF. In DNA, the CDR3 is TGCGCCAGCAGCCGGGACGGGGTTACCAACTACGAGCAGTACTTC.

The sample holds a few counts of this clonotype. The chain links TRBV20-1 to TRBJ2-5; perhaps TRBD2 as D (6 bases). Trimming stripped 0 bases from V and 6 bases from J, with 14 bases between. This CDR3 is built from 14 residues. Germline CDR1 and CDR2: DFQATT and SNEGSKA (reference sequence). The CDR3 region is CSAREGRGAQTQYF. CDR3 DNA: TGCAGTGCTAGAGAGGGTCGCGGGGCGCAGACCCAGTACTTC.

This clonotype was counted at least ten times. The V call is TRBV12-3 or TRBV12-4, the J call TRBJ2-1; a possible D gene is TRBD1 (5 bases). The V gene lost 5 bases and the J gene lost 4 bases, with 12 bases spanning the gap. This CDR3 contains 14 residues. Written as DNA, the CDR3 is TGTGCCAGCAGTCTGCCCCCAGGGTACAATGAGCAGTTCTTC. This codes for CASSLPPGYNEQFF.

V and J are TRBV20-1 and TRBJ1-4, with D uncertain. Germline V gene data show CDR1 as DFQATT and CDR2 as SNEGSKA (reference sequence). The ends were cut back, 3 bases at V and 7 bases at J, with 12 bases in the middle. This CDR3 has 13 residues. In nucleotides, the CDR3 is TGCAGTGCTAGGGACCCTAATCTTGAAAAACTGTTTTTT. Its translation: CSARDPNLEKLFF.

The rearrangement joins TRBV7-9 to TRBJ2-7, with a possible D match to TRBD1 (6 bases). V dropped 4 bases and J dropped 1 base, with 11 bases sitting between them. The CDR3 consists of 14 residues. Per germline, CDR1 SEHNR and CDR2 FQNEAQ (reference sequence). In nucleotides, the CDR3 is TGTGCCAGCAGCTCGGGACATGGGTCCTACGAGCAGTACTTC. Translating it yields CASSSGHGSYEQYF.

This clonotype was recorded at least ten times. The chain joins TRBV20-1 to TRBJ2-7, with D perhaps matching TRBD1 (5 bases). From germline, CDR1 is DFQATT and CDR2 SNEGSKA (reference sequence). The CDR3 spans 11 residues. V lost 1 base to trimming and J lost 9 bases, with 10 bases between them. The CDR3 sequence is CSARVAQGQYF. Here the CDR3 DNA reads TGCAGTGCTAGAGTCGCCCAGGGGCAGTACTTC.

This clonotype came up many times. The V and J genes are TRBV15 and TRBJ2-3; D ambiguous. Germline V lookup: CDR1 LNHNV, CDR2 YYDKDF (reference sequence). Trimming removed 0 bases at V and 6 bases at J, with 10 bases between. This CDR3 has 14 amino acids. CDR3 DNA: TGTGCCACCAGCAGAGAACTCCCCGTCGATACGCAGTATTTT. It translates to CATSRELPVDTQYF.

The chain combines TRBV15 with TRBJ2-1; 7 nucleotides align to TRBD2. The germline V gene has CDR1 LNHNV and CDR2 YYDKDF (reference sequence). The CDR3 is made up of 14 amino acids. V shed 6 bases and J 2 bases; nucleotides not matched to a gene: 4. CDR3 nucleotide sequence: TGTGCCACCAGGATAGCGGGTCCCTACAATGAGCAGTTCTTC. This gives the protein CATRIAGPYNEQFF.

Many counts were recorded for this clonotype. The chain employs TRBV5-1 and TRBJ2-1, with 13 bases that match TRBD2. CDR1 is SGHRS, CDR2 YFSETQ, per germline. The V segment lost 3 bases and the J segment 8 bases; nucleotides outside the gene matches: 11. The CDR3 contains 17 residues. CDR3 protein: CASSSSPTSGRLDEQFF. The CDR3 DNA is TGCGCCAGCAGCTCTTCACCGACTAGCGGGAGGCTTGATGAGCAGTTCTTC. Variable domain in full (rest from reference TRBV5-1 and TRBJ2-1): KAGVTQTPRYLIKTRGQQVTLSCSPISGHRSVSWYQQTPGQGLQFLFEYFSETQRNKGNFPGRFSGRQFSNSRSEMNVSTLELGDSALYLCASSSSPTSGRLDEQFFGPGTRLTVL.

The genes are TRBV7-9 and TRBJ2-5; D possibly corresponds to TRBD2 (6 bases). Germline CDR1 reads SEHNR; CDR2 reads FQNEAQ (reference sequence). The CDR3 loop spans 15 amino acids. With 2 bases removed from V and 4 bases from J, the gap between germline ends came to 14 bases. Here the CDR3 reads CASSLPPRSGETQYF. CDR3 nucleotide sequence: TGTGCCAGCAGCTTACCACCGCGTAGCGGAGAGACCCAGTACTTC.

This clonotype has ten or more counts. J is TRBJ2-3 and V is TRBV2, with 10 positions matching TRBD2. V dropped 4 bases and J dropped 3; count of bases not matched to a gene: 10. The CDR3 spans 17 residues. Germline loops: CDR1 SNHLY, CDR2 FYNNEI. The CDR3 sequence is CASSGSDSGRLTDTQYF. The CDR3 DNA sequence: TGTGCCAGCAGTGGAAGCGATAGCGGGAGGTTGACAGATACGCAGTATTTT.

This clonotype was observed at least ten times. This chain joins TRBV29-1 and TRBJ2-3; maybe TRBD2 (6 bases). This CDR3 comprises 13 residues. Trimming took 7 bases from V and 1 from J, leaving 12 bases between them. Germline assignment: CDR1 SQVTM and CDR2 ANQGSEA. CDR3: CSGRGGGTDTQYF. The DNA of the CDR3 is TGCAGCGGGCGGGGCGGGGGCACAGATACGCAGTATTTT.

This clonotype was found many times. The chain is built from TRBV7-2 and TRBJ2-1; TRBD2 might be the D (6 bases). Trimming took 5 bases from V and 12 from J, leaving 17 bases between them. This CDR3 region has 13 residues. The V gene's germline CDR1 is SGHTA and CDR2 FQGNSA. The CDR3 nucleotides are TGTGCCAGCAGCCCACCGTACGGACTATGGCAGTTCTTC. Translated, it gives CASSPPYGLWQFF.